Included here is one TCR beta chain sequence, with context. Trimming removed 7 bases at V and 6 bases at J, with 15 bases between. CDR1 is MDHEN, CDR2 SYDVKM, per germline. This CDR3 is 14 amino acids long. The data derive from a study of blood T cell repertoires in COVID-19. As for the study in general: PBMCs, B-cell-depleted T cells, or T cells provided the cDNA or gDNA that made up the material.

The data were produced by immunoSEQ multiplex PCR, yet TCRdb's version contains in-frame clones alone and is incomplete. The sample holds 40,000 or so clones; 86% are singletons and the top ten take about 5.5%. The TCR sequence derives from a man aged 40-49 years with active COVID-19. The source material was peripheral blood. This chain connects TRBV28 to TRBJ1-4; a weak D match, TRBD1 (6 bases). This CDR3 is CASTATGRYEKLFF. In DNA form, the CDR3 reads TGTGCCAGCACCGCTACAGGGCGGTATGAAAAACTGTTTTTT.